These T cell receptor beta chains were read from a single sample in a study of breast tumors, draining lymph nodes, adjacent tissues. MiXCR, applied by TCRdb to the multiplex PCR reads, yields one record per CDR3 protein. The sample has 160,000 or so distinct CDR3 sequences, 30% to 40% seen once; the top ten hold about 4.1%. The sequencing input was axillary lymph node tissue. Receptors were obtained from a female donor with breast cancer. Some clones in this sample may be carry-over from other donors' samples. Each CDR3 is given with its conserved first and last residue. The order of the fields is D gene, J gene, V gene, clone size, CDR3 protein, CDR3 DNA. D genes are given only for firm matches. Clone sizes are given selectively: once, few, many, or a class where the clone is expanded.

>TRBD2|TRBJ2-5|TRBV7-2|.
CASSFPGSGEETQDF
TGTGCCAGCAGCTTCCCCGGTAGCGGGGAGGAGACCCAGGACTTC
>.|TRBJ1-1|TRBV19|.
CASSVDHRTTNTEAFF
TGTGCCAGTAGTGTAGATCACAGGACTACGAACACTGAAGCTTTCTTT
>.|TRBJ2-7|TRBV12-5|many
CAKGRLERVYEQYF
TGTGCTAAGGGCCGCTTGGAGAGGGTGTACGAGCAGTACTTC
>TRBD2|TRBJ2-7|TRBV5-6|many
CASSYPGLAGYEQYF
TGTGCCAGCAGCTATCCGGGACTAGCGGGATACGAGCAGTACTTC
>TRBD2|TRBJ2-1|TRBV6-5|many
CASSYSAGDYNEQFF
TGTGCCAGCAGTTACTCGGCGGGGGACTACAATGAGCAGTTCTTC
>TRBD1|TRBJ2-7|TRBV7-2|.
CATGGHEQYF
TGTGCCACAGGGGGCCACGAGCAGTACTTC
>TRBD1|TRBJ1-6|TRBV6-5|.
CASSQSGTGGSPLHF
TGTGCCAGCAGTCAATCCGGGACAGGGGGTTCACCCCTCCACTTT
>.|TRBJ1-4|TRBV7-9|.
CASSYRSRTNEKLFF
TGTGCCAGCAGCTACCGGTCCCGGACGAATGAAAAACTGTTTTTT
>.|TRBJ1-6|TRBV6-2/TRBV6-3|many
CASRRPESYNSPLHF
TGTGCCAGCAGACGCCCGGAGTCCTATAATTCACCCCTCCACTTT
>.|TRBJ2-5|TRBV10-1|.
CASGTYENRPETQCF
TGCGCCAGCGGTACCTATGAGAACAGACCGGAGACCCAGTGCTTC
>TRBD1|TRBJ1-2|TRBV7-6|many
CASSPSTGATSGYTF
TGTGCCAGCAGCCCGTCGACAGGGGCTACGTCGGGCTACACCTTC
>.|TRBJ2-3|TRBV29-1|.
CGALNSPDTQYF
TGCGGCGCCTTAAACAGTCCAGATACGCAGTATTTT
>TRBD2|TRBJ2-7|TRBV7-2|many
CASSSGLAGLPSGEQYF
TGTGCCAGCAGCTCTGGACTAGCGGGATTGCCCTCAGGCGAGCAGTACTTC
>.|TRBJ2-2|TRBV9|many
CASSDPTGASTGELFF
TGTGCCAGCAGCGATCCCACGGGCGCGAGCACCGGGGAGCTGTTTTTT
>.|TRBJ1-1|TRBV7-8|few
CASSSLSLNTEAFF
TGTGCCAGCAGCTCTTTGTCATTGAACACTGAAGCTTTCTTT
>TRBD1|TRBJ2-5|TRBV6-1|.
CASKVAPPGTAQETQYF
TGTGCCAGCAAGGTCGCCCCCCCCGGGACAGCACAAGAGACCCAGTACTTC
>.|TRBJ1-6|TRBV9|.
CASAAPESSPLHF
TGTGCCAGCGCAGCGCCAGAAAGTTCACCCCTCCACTTT
>TRBD2|TRBJ2-1|TRBV24-1|many
CATSVGLATYNEQFF
TGTGCCACCAGTGTGGGACTAGCCACCTACAATGAGCAGTTCTTC
>.|TRBJ1-2|TRBV7-2|.
CASSLADRRYYTF
TGTGCCAGCAGCTTAGCGGATCGGCGTTACTACACCTTC
>.|TRBJ2-7|TRBV5-6|.
CASRHRERYEQYF
TGCGCCAGCCGCCACCGGGAACGCTACGAGCAGTACTTC
>.|TRBJ2-3|TRBV27|few
CASSFFDTQYF
TGTGCCAGCAGTTTTTTTGATACGCAGTATTTT
>.|TRBJ2-2|TRBV11-1|.
CASSADSYTGELFF
TGTGCCAGCAGCGCCGACAGCTACACCGGGGAGCTGTTTTTT
>TRBD2|TRBJ2-1|TRBV11-2|many
CASSVTLAGGLGGSYNEQFF
TGTGCCAGCAGCGTGACTCTAGCGGGAGGTCTAGGAGGCTCCTACAATGAGCAGTTCTTC
>TRBD1|TRBJ2-7|TRBV9|.
CASSVEGTGITYEQYF
TGTGCCAGCAGCGTAGAGGGGACAGGGATTACCTACGAGCAGTACTTC
>TRBD2|TRBJ2-5|TRBV6-1|many
CASSLIAGGIFATRRKLETQYF
TGTGCCAGCAGCCTCATAGCGGGGGGCATATTCGCTACCCGGCGGAAATTGGAGACCCAGTACTTC
>TRBD1|TRBJ2-7|TRBV11-2|.
CASSPGTDSERYF
TGTGCCAGCAGCCCAGGGACAGACTCCGAGCGGTACTTC
>.|TRBJ2-1|TRBV6-4|.
CASKGGLFKEQFF
TGTGCCAGCAAGGGGGGGCTTTTTAAAGAGCAGTTCTTC
>.|TRBJ1-3|TRBV28|.
CASSLLGARSGNTIYF
TGTGCCAGCAGTTTACTTGGGGCGCGAAGCGGAAACACCATATATTTT
>.|TRBJ1-3|TRBV11-3|many
CASSPGSGNTIYF
TGTGCCAGCAGCCCTGGCTCTGGAAACACCATATATTTT